This T cell receptor (beta chain) was retrieved from a study of PD-L1 blockade in urothelial cancer. Germline V gene lookup returns CDR1 MNHEY and CDR2 SVGAGI. The CDR3 is 12 amino acids. Deletions cut 6 bases from V and 5 bases from J, with 9 bases between. Time point described: pretreatment peripheral blood. The repertoire was sequenced with immunoSEQ multiplex PCR; TCRdb's copy has only in-frame clones and lacks some. The sample consists of 130,000 or so clones, approximately 84% of them appearing once. This TCR was sampled from a man aged 45 to 65 with urothelial cancer. The sample was PBMCs, taken around atezolizumab (anti-PD-L1) treatment. The V call is TRBV6-5, the J call TRBJ2-3; tentatively, D is TRBD1 (6 bases). The CDR3 coding sequence is TGTGCCAGCAGGTCACAGGGAGATACGCAGTATTTT. Translating it yields CASRSQGDTQYF.